Below are 10 T cell receptor beta chains sequenced from a single sample in a study of blood T cells in healthy people across ages (dated by TCRdb to the mid-2010s). Libraries came from 5' RACE. The data were produced on an Illumina HiSeq 2500. A second about 7 to 12 cycle PCR used a sample-barcoded 5' primer and a J-beta primer mix. Starting from the raw public reads, TCRdb applied fastp trimming at Q25, assembled clones with MiXCR and retained in-frame beta chains. Each record represents a unique CDR3 protein, reported with the most common genes and DNA among its rows. This sample has roughly 700,000 distinct CDR3 sequences in its table, and 45% to 50% of those were observed once. The ten top clones hold 30% to 35% of the sample. The sample taken for sequencing was blood. These TCRs come from a woman aged 55-70 years in good health.

V is TRBV5-6 and J is TRBJ2-7; TRBD2 aligns across 10 bases. CDR1 and CDR2 from the germline V gene are SGHDT and YYEEEE. The trim removed 2 bases at V and 5 bases at J, leaving 4 bases unmatched. The CDR3 is 14 residues long. The CDR3 DNA sequence: TGTGCCAGCAGCTTAGTTCTAGCGGGAGACGAGCAGTACTTC. Translating it yields CASSLVLAGDEQYF. Full variable domain (outside the CDR3, taken from reference TRBV5-6 and TRBJ2-7): DAGVTQSPTHLIKTRGQQVTLRCSPKSGHDTVSWYQQALGQGPQFIFQYYEEEERQRGNFPDRFSGHQFPNYSSELNVNALLLGDSALYLCASSLVLAGDEQYFGPGTRLTVT.

The CDR3: CASSRTGVGETQYF. CDR3 coding DNA: TGTGCCAGCAGCCGTACAGGCGTCGGGGAGACCCAGTACTTC. This chain joins TRBV14 and TRBJ2-7; TRBD1 might be the D (5 bases). The J call is uncertain, as TRBJ2-5 better fits the DNA end. Looked up from germline, CDR1 is SGHDN and CDR2 is FVKESK. The CDR3 is 14 amino acids.

The chain has TRBV7-2 and TRBJ2-6; D assignment may be TRBD1 or TRBD2 (5 bases each). Germline assignment: CDR1 SGHTA and CDR2 FQGNSA. With 4 bases removed from V and 0 bases from J, the gap between germline ends came to 22 bases. The CDR3 has 20 residues. CDR3 sequence: CASSSPHTGTFTSGANVLTF. For the CDR3, the DNA is TGTGCCAGCAGCTCACCACACACCGGGACGTTTACCTCTGGGGCCAACGTCCTGACTTTC.

The sample holds one count of this clonotype. This clone may be a read error of a much larger clone one base away. This rearrangement joins TRBV4-2 to TRBJ2-7; 7 bases match TRBD2. The germline V gene has CDR1 LGHNA and CDR2 YNFKEQ. The V segment lost 5 bases and the J segment 7 bases; nucleotides outside the gene matches: 11. CDR3 length: 14 amino acids. DNA for the CDR3: TGTGCCAGCAGCGGTCTAGCGGCCTACAATGAGCAGTACTTC. This encodes CASSGLAAYNEQYF.

This clonotype was observed a few times. The genes are TRBV7-2 and TRBJ2-7; D perhaps matches TRBD2 (6 bases). Trimming took 1 base from V and 12 from J, leaving 19 bases between them. Germline V gives CDR1 SGHTA, CDR2 FQGNSA. This CDR3 spans 14 amino acids. DNA for the CDR3: TGTGCCAGCAGCTTAGGGGCGGGGTTGTCTAGAACGTACTTC. It yields the protein CASSLGAGLSRTYF.

The V gene is TRBV10-3, the J gene TRBJ2-1; possibly TRBD1 or TRBD2 for D (6 bases each). Germline assignment: CDR1 ENHRY and CDR2 SYGVKD. CDR3 length: 14 residues. V dropped 4 bases and J dropped 6 bases, with 13 bases sitting between them. CDR3 DNA: TGTGCCATCAGTGGAGGGGGGAGGATCAATGAGCAGTTCTTC. This codes for CAISGGGRINEQFF.

Note on this clonotype: Just one base apart from a much larger clone, this may be a read error. V is TRBV20-1 and J is TRBJ1-1; D might be TRBD1 (6 bases). The germline gives CDR1 DFQATT, CDR2 SNEGSKA (reference sequence). The CDR3 totals 8 residues. The V end lost 6 bases, the J end lost 11 bases, and 7 bases lay between the germline ends. CDR3 coding DNA: TGCAGTGCGGGGGCGGCTTTCTTT. Its translation: CSAGAAFF.

The CDR3 is CAVRRGPSYEQYF. DNA of the CDR3: TGTGCCGTGCGGAGGGGCCCCTCCTACGAGCAGTACTTC. The rearrangement uses TRBV2 and TRBJ2-7, with D possibly TRBD2 on 6 matching bases. In germline, CDR1 is SNHLY, CDR2 FYNNEI. This CDR3 has 13 amino acids. Trimming took 11 bases from V and 0 from J, leaving 14 bases between them.

This clonotype has more than one count but fewer than ten. The V gene is TRBV4-3, the J gene TRBJ1-6; D not resolved. Germline CDR1 and CDR2: LGHNA and YSLEER. V lost 1 base, J lost 10 bases, and 17 bases lay in between. This CDR3 has 16 amino acids. The CDR3 bases are TGCGCCAGCAGCCAAGTGGACGGCGGCTTAGGATCACCCCTCCACTTT. Translation: CASSQVDGGLGSPLHF.

This clonotype was seen just once. The V call is TRBV6-2 or TRBV6-3, the J call TRBJ1-5, with D tentatively TRBD1 (6 bases). This CDR3 is 17 amino acids long. V lost 4 bases to trimming and J lost 2 bases, with 18 bases between them. From germline, CDR1 is MNHEY and CDR2 SVGEGT. Here the CDR3 reads CASSSMGAGVGNQPQHF. DNA for the CDR3: TGTGCCAGCAGTTCGATGGGAGCAGGGGTGGGCAATCAGCCCCAGCATTTT.